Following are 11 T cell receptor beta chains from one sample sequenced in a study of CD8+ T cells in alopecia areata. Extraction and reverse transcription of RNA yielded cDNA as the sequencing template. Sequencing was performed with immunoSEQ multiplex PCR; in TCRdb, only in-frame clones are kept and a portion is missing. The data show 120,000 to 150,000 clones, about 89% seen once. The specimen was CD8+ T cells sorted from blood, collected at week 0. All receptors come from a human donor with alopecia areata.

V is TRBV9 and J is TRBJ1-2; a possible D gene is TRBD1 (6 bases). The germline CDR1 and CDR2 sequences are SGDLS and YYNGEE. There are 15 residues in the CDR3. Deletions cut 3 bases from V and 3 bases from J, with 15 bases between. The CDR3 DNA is TGTGCCAGCAGCGCCACAGGGTCGACGGACTATGGCTACACCTTC. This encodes CASSATGSTDYGYTF.

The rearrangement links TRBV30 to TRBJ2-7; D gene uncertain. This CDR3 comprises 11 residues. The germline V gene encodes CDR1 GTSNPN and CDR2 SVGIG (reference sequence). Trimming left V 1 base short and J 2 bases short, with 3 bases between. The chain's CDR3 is CAWSATYEQYF. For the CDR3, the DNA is TGTGCCTGGAGTGCGACCTACGAGCAGTACTTC.

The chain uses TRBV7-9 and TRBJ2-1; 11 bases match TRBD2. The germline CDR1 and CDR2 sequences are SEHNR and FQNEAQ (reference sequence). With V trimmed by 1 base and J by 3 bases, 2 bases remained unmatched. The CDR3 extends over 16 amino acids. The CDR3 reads CASSLVGTSGYNEQFF. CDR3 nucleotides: TGTGCCAGCAGCTTAGTGGGGACTAGCGGCTACAATGAGCAGTTCTTC.

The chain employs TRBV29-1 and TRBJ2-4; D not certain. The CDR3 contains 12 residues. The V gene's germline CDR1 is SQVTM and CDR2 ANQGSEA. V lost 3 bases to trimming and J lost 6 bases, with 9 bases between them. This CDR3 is CSVEGKTNIQYF. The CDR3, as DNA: TGCAGCGTTGAGGGGAAAACAAACATTCAGTACTTC.

CDR3 protein: CASSEEGRWVVTETQYF. The CDR3 nucleotides read TGTGCCAGCAGTGAAGAGGGCCGTTGGGTGGTGACGGAGACCCAGTACTTC. V and J are TRBV2 and TRBJ2-5, with unresolved D. This CDR3 comprises 17 residues. In germline, CDR1 is SNHLY, CDR2 FYNNEI. Trimming removed 1 base at V and 5 bases at J, with 20 bases between.

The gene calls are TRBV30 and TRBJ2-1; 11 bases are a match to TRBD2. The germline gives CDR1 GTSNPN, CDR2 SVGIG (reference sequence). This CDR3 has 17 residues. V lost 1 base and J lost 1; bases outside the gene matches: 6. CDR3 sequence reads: CAWSGISGRGSYNEQFF. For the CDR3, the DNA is TGTGCCTGGAGTGGAATTAGCGGGAGGGGTTCCTACAATGAGCAGTTCTTC. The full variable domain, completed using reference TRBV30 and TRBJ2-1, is SQTIHQWPATLVQPVGSPLSLECTVEGTSNPNLYWYRQAAGRGLQLLFYSVGIGQISSEVPQNLSASRPQDRQFILSSKKLLLSDSGFYLCAWSGISGRGSYNEQFFGPGTRLTVL.

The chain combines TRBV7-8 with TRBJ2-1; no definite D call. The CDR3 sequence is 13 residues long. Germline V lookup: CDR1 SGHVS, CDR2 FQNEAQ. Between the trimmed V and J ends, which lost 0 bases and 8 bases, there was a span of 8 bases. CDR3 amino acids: CASSLARSDEQFF. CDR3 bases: TGTGCCAGCAGCTTAGCGCGCTCGGATGAGCAGTTCTTC.

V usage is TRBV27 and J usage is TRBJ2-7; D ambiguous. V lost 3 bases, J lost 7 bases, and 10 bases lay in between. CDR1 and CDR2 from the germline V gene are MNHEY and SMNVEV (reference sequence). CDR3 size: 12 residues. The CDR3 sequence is CASSFTSGEQYF. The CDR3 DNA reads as TGTGCCAGCAGTTTCACCAGTGGAGAGCAGTACTTC.

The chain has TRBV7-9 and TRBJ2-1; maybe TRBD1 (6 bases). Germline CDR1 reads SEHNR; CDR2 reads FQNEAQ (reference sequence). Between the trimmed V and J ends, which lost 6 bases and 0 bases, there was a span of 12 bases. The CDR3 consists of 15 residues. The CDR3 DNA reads TGTGCCAGCAGACCCGGGACATCCTCCTACAATGAGCAGTTCTTC. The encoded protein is CASRPGTSSYNEQFF.

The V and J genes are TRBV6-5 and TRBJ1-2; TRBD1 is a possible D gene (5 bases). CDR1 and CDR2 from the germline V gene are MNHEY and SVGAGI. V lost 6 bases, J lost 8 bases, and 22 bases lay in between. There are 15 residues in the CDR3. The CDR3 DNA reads TGTGCCAGCAGAAATATTCAACAGAGGGGTCAAGGCTACACCTTC. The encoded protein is CASRNIQQRGQGYTF.

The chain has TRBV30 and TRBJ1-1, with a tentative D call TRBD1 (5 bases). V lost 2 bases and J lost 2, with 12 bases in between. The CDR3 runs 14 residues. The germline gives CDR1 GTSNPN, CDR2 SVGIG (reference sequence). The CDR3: CAWSFGGLNTEAFF. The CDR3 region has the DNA TGTGCCTGGAGTTTTGGGGGACTCAACACTGAAGCTTTCTTT.